The rows below give T cell receptor beta chains drawn from one sample of a study of blood T cell repertoires in COVID-19. Generated by immunoSEQ multiplex PCR, the TCRdb table keeps only in-frame clones and is missing some. The table lists 200,000 or so clones, about 90% of them singletons. The sample consisted of PBMCs or T cells enriched from blood (not recorded which). The receptors were sampled from a woman aged 18-29 years who had recovered from COVID-19. CDR3s include the opening cysteine and the closing phenylalanine or tryptophan. A D gene is named only where the DNA matches it firmly. Clone size is not always given. Where it is, it says once, few, many or a class for expanded clones.

clone size	D gene	V gene	J gene	CDR3 DNA	CDR3 protein
once	.	TRBV5-4	TRBJ1-1	TGTGCCAGCAGCCCGAGGGGGGGTTATGGGATGAACACTGAAGCTTTCTTT	CASSPRGGYGMNTEAFF
.	TRBD2	TRBV4-1	TRBJ2-2	TGCGCCAGCAGCCAAAGCCTAGCGGGGGTTGTCACCGGGGAGCTGTTTTTT	CASSQSLAGVVTGELFF
.	TRBD1	TRBV10-1	TRBJ1-2	TGCGCCAGCAGTCCCCAGGGGGCTAACTATGGCTACACCTTC	CASSPQGANYGYTF
.	.	TRBV19	TRBJ1-6	TGTGCCAGTAGTATAACAGAGAGCTCCTATAATTCACCCCTCCACTTT	CASSITESSYNSPLHF
once	.	TRBV7-2	TRBJ2-5	TGTGCCAGCAGCCGGAAGACATCAGAGACCCAGTACTTC	CASSRKTSETQYF
.	.	TRBV27	TRBJ2-2	TGTGCCAGCAGTTTATCGATCGAGCGGTTCACGAACACCGGGGAGCTGTTTTTT	CASSLSIERFTNTGELFF
.	TRBD1	TRBV7-8	TRBJ2-5	TGTGCCAGCAGCTTACAGGGGACAGGGTGGGAGACCCAGTACTTC	CASSLQGTGWETQYF
once	.	TRBV27	TRBJ2-3	TGTGCCAGCAGCCTACGGATTGGGAGTAGCACAGATACGCAGTATTTT	CASSLRIGSSTDTQYF
.	TRBD1	TRBV10-3	TRBJ1-2	TGTGCCATCAGTGACGGCCAGGGGGGAGGCTACACCTTC	CAISDGQGGGYTF
.	TRBD1	TRBV7-9	TRBJ1-2	TGTGCCAGCAGCCAACCACTCCGGACAGGGGTATCATATGGCTACACCTTC	CASSQPLRTGVSYGYTF
.	TRBD1	TRBV19	TRBJ2-2	TGTGCCAGTAGTCCAACGACAGGGTGGGGCGGGGAGCTGTTTTTT	CASSPTTGWGGELFF
.	TRBD2	TRBV7-2	TRBJ2-7	TGTGCCAGCAGCTTAGTACCTAGCGGGGGATACGAGCAGTACTTC	CASSLVPSGGYEQYF
.	.	TRBV7-3	TRBJ1-6	TGTGCCAGCAGCTTATCAGGACTAGATAATTCACCCCTCCACTTT	CASSLSGLDNSPLHF
.	.	TRBV24-1	TRBJ1-1	TGTGCCGTGGGGGAGGTGGACACTGAAGCTTTCTTT	CAVGEVDTEAFF
.	TRBD1	TRBV10-2	TRBJ1-2	TGCGCCAGCAGTGAGTCTACAGGGGGTGGTGGCTACACCTTC	CASSESTGGGGYTF
.	TRBD1	TRBV5-4	TRBJ1-4	TGTGCCAGCAGCCCCACAGGGGCTGCCGCTAATGAAAAACTGTTTTTT	CASSPTGAAANEKLFF
.	.	TRBV2	TRBJ1-2	TGTGCCAGCAGAGTTTACAGGGACTATGGCTACACCTTC	CASRVYRDYGYTF
once	TRBD1	TRBV2	TRBJ2-5	TGTGCCAGCAGGGCGGGACAGGGGGCCTGGGAGACCCAGTACTTC	CASRAGQGAWETQYF
few	.	TRBV28	TRBJ2-7	TGTGCCAGCAGGCCTAAGTCCTCCTACGAGCAGTACTTC	CASRPKSSYEQYF
.	TRBD1	TRBV5-1	TRBJ2-1	TGCGCCAGCAGCCAGACAGGGTACAATGAGCAGTTCTTC	CASSQTGYNEQFF
.	.	TRBV9	TRBJ1-6	TGTGCCAGCAAGGGTGGAGGGGATAATTCACCCCTCCACTTT	CASKGGGDNSPLHF
.	.	TRBV9	TRBJ2-1	TGTGCCAGCAGCGTAGGTCTACCCAATGAGCAGTTCTTC	CASSVGLPNEQFF
.	TRBD1	TRBV19	TRBJ2-7	TGTGCCAGTAGTAGAGAGGACAGGGGGATCTACGAGCAGTACTTC	CASSREDRGIYEQYF
few	.	TRBV27	TRBJ2-1	TGTGCCAGCAGCCCCAGGGTGGATACAGGGTTTGGGGAGCAGTTCTTC	CASSPRVDTGFGEQFF
.	.	TRBV7-9	TRBJ1-1	TGTGCCAGCAGCTTAGTCGATGGGGCTGAGACTGAAGCTTTCTTT	CASSLVDGAETEAFF
.	.	TRBV12-5	TRBJ1-5	TGTGCTAGCCGACTCGGGGGAAGGCAGCCCCAGCATTTT	CASRLGGRQPQHF
.	.	TRBV24-1	TRBJ1-5	TGTGCCACCAGTGAGCTTCCAACTTCCGGGACAAAACAGCCCCAGCATTTT	CATSELPTSGTKQPQHF
.	.	TRBV27	TRBJ1-4	TGTGCCAGCAGTTTTGCAGGATATGAAAAACTGTTTTTT	CASSFAGYEKLFF
.	TRBD2	TRBV28	TRBJ2-7	TGTGCCATAGCGGGGAACTCCTACGAGCAGTACTTC	CAIAGNSYEQYF
.	.	TRBV9	TRBJ1-3	TGTGCCAGCAGCGTACGGTCCGACTCTGGAAACACCATATATTTT	CASSVRSDSGNTIYF
.	TRBD2	TRBV10-3	TRBJ2-1	TGTGCCATCAGTGATCTAGCGGGGGCGGGTGAGCAGTTCTTC	CAISDLAGAGEQFF
once	TRBD1	TRBV9	TRBJ1-1	TGTGCCAGCAGCGTCAGGGGGCGGGATGAAGCTTTCTTT	CASSVRGRDEAFF
few	TRBD2	TRBV2	TRBJ2-1	TGTGCCAGCAGGGGACGGACTAGCGGGTACTACAATGAGCAGTTCTTC	CASRGRTSGYYNEQFF
.	TRBD2	TRBV6-6	TRBJ2-1	TGTGCCAGCAGTTACGGTAGCGGGGCTACCTACAATGAGCAGTTCTTC	CASSYGSGATYNEQFF
.	.	TRBV3-1/TRBV3-2	TRBJ1-3	TGTGCCAGCAGCCAAGATGTCCGTTACGGCACCATATATTTT	CASSQDVRYGTIYF
.	.	TRBV3-1/TRBV3-2	TRBJ2-5	TGTGCCAGCAGTCAACCCGGGGGGCATGAGACCCAGTACTTC	CASSQPGGHETQYF
.	TRBD1	TRBV15	TRBJ1-2	TGTGCCACCAGCAGAGTTAGGGAGACAGGGGCTGATGGCTACACCTTC	CATSRVRETGADGYTF
.	.	TRBV5-1	TRBJ2-3	TGCGCCAGCAGCTTTAGGCAGGGGATGGGTAGCACAGATACGCAGTATTTT	CASSFRQGMGSTDTQYF
.	TRBD1	TRBV2	TRBJ2-7	TGTGCCAGAAACAGGGGCGGGTACGAGCAGTACTTC	CARNRGGYEQYF
.	.	TRBV18	TRBJ2-5	TGTGCCAGCTCACCACTGTCGGGGTCCCAAGAGACCCAGTACTTC	CASSPLSGSQETQYF
once	.	TRBV9	TRBJ1-6	TGTGCCAGCAGCGCAGGAAATGGGGACATCACTTCACCCCTCCACTTT	CASSAGNGDITSPLHF
.	.	TRBV7-9	TRBJ2-1	TGTGCCAGCAGCTACCGAGGTAGCTCCTACAATGAGCAGTTCTTC	CASSYRGSSYNEQFF
.	TRBD1	TRBV19	TRBJ2-1	TGTGCCAGTGACAGGGGGTTCCTTCCGTTCTTC	CASDRGFLPFF
.	.	TRBV28	TRBJ1-2	TGTGCCAGCAGTTCAGCAGGGACATATGGCTACACCTTC	CASSSAGTYGYTF
.	TRBD2	TRBV5-1	TRBJ2-7	TGCGCCAGCAGCCCCCTTGGGCGGGGGTTCTACGAGCAGTACTTC	CASSPLGRGFYEQYF
.	.	TRBV4-1	TRBJ2-3	TGCGCCAGCAGCCAAGATGGACGGGACACAGATACGCAGTATTTT	CASSQDGRDTDTQYF
.	.	TRBV7-9	TRBJ2-7	TGTGCCAGCAGCCCAAGGGGAACAGGGTACATCTACGAGCAGTACTTC	CASSPRGTGYIYEQYF
.	.	TRBV7-9	TRBJ2-3	TGTGCCAGCAGATTTTACACAGATACGCAGTATTTT	CASRFYTDTQYF
.	.	TRBV21-1	TRBJ1-2	TGTGCCAGCAGCAACCTAGAGGATGGGACAGCCGCTAACTATGGCTACACCTTC	CASSNLEDGTAANYGYTF
.	.	TRBV7-9	TRBJ1-5	TGTGCCAGCAGCGCCTCCCTGGGCGGGGCTAGCAATCAGCCCCAGCATTTT	CASSASLGGASNQPQHF
once	.	TRBV2	TRBJ2-5	TGTGCCAGCAGTGTAGGGGTGGAGGAGACCCAGTACTTC	CASSVGVEETQYF
.	TRBD2	TRBV4-2	TRBJ2-2	TGTGCCAGCAGCCAGACGACTAGCGGGGGGGCCTCTGGTACCGGGGAGCTGTTTTTT	CASSQTTSGGASGTGELFF
.	TRBD2	TRBV6-4	TRBJ2-1	TGTGCCAGCAGTGAGTCTAGCGGGGGGGATGAGCAGTTCTTC	CASSESSGGDEQFF
few	.	TRBV21-1	TRBJ1-4	TGTGCCAGCAGTGGGTTGATGGACAGCTCTAATGAAAAACTGTTTTTT	CASSGLMDSSNEKLFF
once	.	TRBV5-1	TRBJ2-1	TGCGCCAGCAGCCCGGAGGGGCAGCCTTACAATGAGCAGTTCTTC	CASSPEGQPYNEQFF
.	.	TRBV27	TRBJ2-7	TGTGCCAGCAGAAGGGGCAGGGCTTCCTCCTACGAGCAGTACTTC	CASRRGRASSYEQYF
.	.	TRBV27	TRBJ2-7	TGTGCCAGCAGTCTCAGGGTGCCCTACGAGCAGTACTTC	CASSLRVPYEQYF
.	.	TRBV6-4	TRBJ2-1	TGTGCCAGCAGTGAGGGCGACAACAATGAGCAGTTCTTC	CASSEGDNNEQFF
once	.	TRBV5-6	TRBJ1-1	TGTGCCAGCAGCGGGACAACTGAAGCTTTCTTT	CASSGTTEAFF